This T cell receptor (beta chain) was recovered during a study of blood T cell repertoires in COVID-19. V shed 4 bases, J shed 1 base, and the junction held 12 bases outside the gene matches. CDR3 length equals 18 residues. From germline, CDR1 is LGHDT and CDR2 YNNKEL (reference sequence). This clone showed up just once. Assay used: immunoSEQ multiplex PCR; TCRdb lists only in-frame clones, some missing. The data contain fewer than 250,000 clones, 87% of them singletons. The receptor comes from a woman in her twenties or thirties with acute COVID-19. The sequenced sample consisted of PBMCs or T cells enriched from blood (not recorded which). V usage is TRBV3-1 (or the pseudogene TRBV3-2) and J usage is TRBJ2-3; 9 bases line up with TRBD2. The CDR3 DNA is TGTGCCAGCAGCCCCCCAGGGGCCGGCGGGGGGGGCACAGATACGCAGTATTTT. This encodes CASSPPGAGGGGTDTQYF.